A single sample gave rise to the 30 T cell receptor beta chains below, sequenced in a study of response to subunit inactivated influenza vaccine. One entry per CDR3 protein, called by TCRdb with MiXCR from the RT-PCR reads. The table lists 650,000 to 800,000 distinct CDR3 sequences, around 13% of them singletons, with around 7.3% in the top ten. Sample: PBMCs from blood, taken around 14 days before vaccination. Source of these receptors: a man aged 45-65 years who received an inactivated influenza vaccine.

This clonotype was seen at least ten times. The V gene is TRBV6-2 or TRBV6-3, the J gene TRBJ1-2, with D tentatively TRBD1 (6 bases). Germline V CDR1 and CDR2: MNHEY, SVGEGT. The CDR3 consists of 12 residues. Trimming took 8 bases from V and 6 from J, leaving 13 bases between them. CDR3 loop: CASSDRTDGYTF. CDR3 nucleotides: TGTGCCAGCTCTGACAGGACCGATGGCTACACCTTC.

The chain joins TRBV5-1 to TRBJ1-2; 7 bases align to TRBD1. V was pared by 4 bases and J by 5 bases, with 11 bases of the junction left unmatched. CDR3 length: 15 amino acids. Germline assignment: CDR1 SGHRS and CDR2 YFSETQ. The CDR3 DNA follows: TGCGCCAGCAGCGAGAACCCGGGACAGTTTTATGGCTACACCTTC. Its translation: CASSENPGQFYGYTF.

This chain uses TRBV21-1 with TRBJ2-5; TRBD2 reflects the table's D call only, with no check against the DNA. TRBV21-1 is a pseudogene. The CDR3 runs to 17 residues. CDR3 protein: CASSKGGLAGGPETQYF. For the CDR3, the DNA is TGTGCCAGCAGCAAAGGCGGACTAGCGGGAGGGCCGGAGACCCAGTACTTC.

In nucleotides, the CDR3 is TGTGCCAGCAGTGATCTGACTAGCGGGAGCAATGAGCAGTTCTTC. Its translation: CASSDLTSGSNEQFF. The gene calls are TRBV2 and TRBJ2-1; 12 nucleotides line up with TRBD2. The CDR3 has 15 amino acids. V gave up 3 bases and J gave up 6 bases; unmatched junction bases: 3. Germline-derived CDR1 and CDR2 are SNHLY and FYNNEI.

The chain couples TRBV6-1 to TRBJ1-3, with D possibly matching TRBD1 (5 bases). Trimming left V 6 bases short and J 2 bases short, with 8 bases between. Germline V gene data show CDR1 as MNHNS and CDR2 as SASEGT. The CDR3 is 13 amino acids. The CDR3: CASRQTAGNTIYF. The DNA for the CDR3 is TGTGCCAGCAGACAGACAGCTGGAAACACCATATATTTT.

The chain combines TRBV6-2 or TRBV6-3 with TRBJ1-5; D might be TRBD1 (6 bases). CDR1 is MNHEY, CDR2 SVGEGT, per germline. Trimming took 6 bases from V and 7 from J, leaving 16 bases between them. The CDR3 is 14 residues long. The chain's CDR3 is CASSRTGILQPQHF. The CDR3 bases are TGTGCCAGCAGCCGTACAGGGATATTACAGCCCCAGCATTTT.

This chain uses TRBV6-2 or TRBV6-3 with TRBJ2-5; D is possibly TRBD1 (5 bases). This CDR3 has 14 residues. Trimming took off 0 bases at V and 2 bases at J, with 7 bases between the two ends. Germline loops: CDR1 MNHEY, CDR2 SVGEGT. CDR3 region: CASSYSRVQETQYF. DNA of the CDR3: TGTGCCAGCAGTTACTCCAGGGTTCAAGAGACCCAGTACTTC.

This chain links TRBV24-1 with TRBJ2-1; the D gene is possibly TRBD2 (5 bases). The germline V gene has CDR1 KGHDR and CDR2 SFDVKD. Trimming took off 4 bases at V and 4 bases at J, with 13 bases between the two ends. The CDR3 loop spans 15 amino acids. CDR3 region: CATSDPGYVYNEQFF. Here the CDR3 DNA reads TGTGCCACCAGTGACCCGGGATATGTATACAATGAGCAGTTCTTC.

This clonotype occurred many times. The chain uses TRBV7-2 and TRBJ2-1, with D hard to call. This CDR3 comprises 14 residues. V lost 0 bases and J lost 7, with 10 bases in between. Germline V gene data show CDR1 as SGHTA and CDR2 as FQGNSA. The CDR3 is CASSLALHGNEQFF. As DNA, the CDR3 is TGTGCCAGCAGCTTAGCCCTCCATGGGAATGAGCAGTTCTTC.

This clonotype turned up a few times. V gene TRBV27 combines with J gene TRBJ2-7, with D possibly being TRBD1 (7 bases). CDR3 length equals 15 residues. The germline V gene has CDR1 MNHEY and CDR2 SMNVEV (reference sequence). The ends were cut back, 6 bases at V and 6 bases at J, with 21 bases in the middle. In DNA, the CDR3 is TGTGCCAGCAGCGTCGACAGGGTGCGGAGGGGCGAGCAGTACTTC. This translates into CASSVDRVRRGEQYF.

The V and J genes are TRBV29-1 and TRBJ2-5; 7 bases match TRBD2. Looked up from germline, CDR1 is SQVTM and CDR2 is ANQGSEA. The CDR3 extends over 14 amino acids. The junction had 10 bases not matched to a gene; V was cut back by 4 bases and J by 5 bases. The CDR3 loop is CSVVIGGSGETQYF. CDR3 nucleotides: TGCAGCGTTGTAATTGGCGGGAGTGGGGAGACCCAGTACTTC.

This clonotype has only a few counts. The chain recombines TRBV30 with TRBJ2-3; a possible D gene is TRBD2 (6 bases). The CDR3 spans 13 residues. Trimming removed 5 bases from V and 4 bases from J, with 13 bases in between. Germline V CDR1 and CDR2: GTSNPN, SVGIG (reference sequence). CDR3 bases: TGTGCCTGGGGGGGACTGAGCGCAGATACGCAGTATTTT. Translated: CAWGGLSADTQYF.

This clonotype appeared a few times. V and J are TRBV7-9 and TRBJ2-3, with 10 bases identical to TRBD2. The CDR3 contains 16 residues. Germline values: CDR1 SEHNR, CDR2 FQNEAQ (reference sequence). With 3 bases clipped from V and 1 base from J, the junction kept 4 bases outside the gene matches. The CDR3 spells CASSLIAGGRTDTQYF. CDR3 bases: TGTGCCAGCAGCTTGATAGCGGGAGGACGCACAGATACGCAGTATTTT. The whole variable domain, remainder taken from reference TRBV7-9 and TRBJ2-3, is DTGVSQNPRHKITKRGQNVTFRCDPISEHNRLYWYRQTLGQGPEFLTYFQNEAQLEKSRLLSDRFSAERPKGSFSTLEIQRTEQGDSAMYLCASSLIAGGRTDTQYFGPGTRLTVL.

There are many counts of this clonotype. The chain joins TRBV2 to TRBJ2-1, with 9 bases fitting TRBD2. Unmatched junction bases numbered 4, after V lost 5 bases and J lost 5 bases. The CDR3 is made up of 14 amino acids. Germline assignment: CDR1 SNHLY and CDR2 FYNNEI. DNA of the CDR3: TGTGCCAGCAGTCGCGGGAGGGTCCACAATGAGCAGTTCTTC. It encodes CASSRGRVHNEQFF.

The rearrangement uses TRBV6-1 and TRBJ2-2, with TRBD1 as a possible D gene (6 bases). CDR3 length: 16 amino acids. In germline, CDR1 is MNHNS, CDR2 SASEGT. V shed 6 bases and J shed 0 bases, with 14 bases lying between them. CDR3 residues: CASRIGGIANTGELFF. In DNA form, the CDR3 reads TGTGCCAGCAGGATAGGGGGAATCGCGAACACCGGGGAGCTGTTTTTT.

The V and J genes are TRBV18 and TRBJ1-2, with 9 bases that match TRBD1. The CDR3 contains 15 residues. J was trimmed by 4 bases and V by 6 bases; bases with no gene match: 9. The V gene's germline CDR1 is KGHSH and CDR2 LQKENI. The CDR3 sequence: CASSPEGQGGYGYTF. The CDR3 nucleotides are TGTGCCAGCTCTCCTGAGGGACAGGGAGGCTATGGCTACACCTTC.

This clonotype has just one count. The genes are TRBV6-2 or TRBV6-3 and TRBJ2-3; no clear D gene. The better agreement between TRBJ1-5 and the DNA end casts doubt on the J call. The V gene's germline CDR1 is MNHEY and CDR2 SVGEGT. This CDR3 region has 15 residues. The CDR3 nucleotides read TGTGCCAGCAGTTACCTAGCGGGGAGCACAGATACGCAGCATTTT. Its translation is CASSYLAGSTDTQHF.

This clonotype has just a few counts. The chain links TRBV4-2 to TRBJ2-1, with 7 bases that match TRBD1. Looked up from germline, CDR1 is LGHNA and CDR2 is YNFKEQ. Trimming removed 2 bases from V and 1 base from J; junction bases left unmatched: 8. The CDR3 contains 17 residues. In nucleotides, the CDR3 is TGTGCCAGCAGCCAACGGACAGGCCCTCTTTCCTACAATGAGCAGTTCTTC. Its translation: CASSQRTGPLSYNEQFF.

This rearrangement joins TRBV5-6 to TRBJ1-6; D is undetermined. This CDR3 has 15 amino acids. The V gene lost 2 bases and the J gene lost 13 bases, with 19 bases spanning the gap. Per the germline V gene, CDR1 is SGHDT and CDR2 is YYEEEE. The CDR3 spells CASSFRRVLGSPLHF. The CDR3 DNA reads TGTGCCAGCAGCTTTCGGCGCGTCCTGGGATCGCCCCTCCACTTT.

This clonotype was counted a few times. The chain couples TRBV6-1 to TRBJ2-5; 9 nucleotides match TRBD1. Per germline, CDR1 MNHNS and CDR2 SASEGT. V gave up 6 bases and J gave up 2 bases; unmatched junction bases: 13. CDR3 size: 17 residues. CDR3 region: CASRAGTGLLRQETQYF. The CDR3 DNA reads as TGTGCCAGCAGAGCCGGGACAGGGTTGTTGAGGCAAGAGACCCAGTACTTC.

In its sample, this clonotype was seen many times. CDR3 nucleotide sequence: TGTGCCACCAGTGATCCCGGACAGGCCACGTATACGCAGTATTTT. Amino acids: CATSDPGQATYTQYF. The rearrangement uses TRBV24-1 and TRBJ2-3; 7 bases map to TRBD1. This CDR3 spans 15 amino acids. The ends lost 3 bases at V and 7 bases at J; junction bases unmatched: 9. Germline V lookup: CDR1 KGHDR, CDR2 SFDVKD.

CDR3 protein: CASSSGGVYGYTF. CDR3 nucleotide sequence: TGTGCCAGTAGCTCCGGGGGCGTCTATGGCTACACCTTC. This chain links TRBV19 with TRBJ1-2, with a tentative D call TRBD1 (6 bases). The CDR3 runs 13 residues. V shed 6 bases and J shed 4 bases, with 12 bases lying between them. Germline V gene data show CDR1 as LNHDA and CDR2 as SQIVND (reference sequence).

This clonotype has more than one count but fewer than ten. This rearrangement joins TRBV7-8 to TRBJ2-3; D is unresolved. The V end was cut by 5 bases, the J end by 1 base, with 19 bases between. The CDR3 runs 17 residues. Germline V gene data show CDR1 as SGHVS and CDR2 as FQNEAQ. The CDR3 sequence: CASSLDDPSSGTDTQYF. The CDR3 coding sequence is TGTGCCAGCAGCCTCGATGACCCCTCCTCAGGCACAGATACGCAGTATTTT.

The chain combines TRBV25-1 with TRBJ2-7, with a possible D match to TRBD2 (5 bases). Trimming took 2 bases from V and 0 from J, leaving 14 bases between them. Germline V gene data show CDR1 as MGHDK and CDR2 as SYGVNS. The CDR3 totals 16 residues. DNA of the CDR3: TGTGCCAGCAGTGAACTCCTCCGGGGAGTCTCCTACGAGCAGTACTTC. Protein product: CASSELLRGVSYEQYF.

In its sample, this clonotype was seen a few times. This chain links TRBV5-1 with TRBJ2-2, with TRBD1 identical over 9 bases. The CDR3 spans 16 residues. The J segment lost 3 bases and the V segment lost 3 bases, leaving 6 bases of the junction unmatched. CDR1 SGHRS and CDR2 YFSETQ come from the germline V gene. For the CDR3, the DNA is TGCGCCAGCAGCTCTGGGACAGGGAGAGACACCGGGGAGCTGTTTTTT. Encoded protein: CASSSGTGRDTGELFF.

This clonotype was observed many times. This chain uses TRBV29-1 with TRBJ2-7; D possibly uses TRBD1 or TRBD2 (5 bases each). The V end lost 4 bases, the J end lost 2 bases, and 9 bases lay between the germline ends. The CDR3 totals 12 residues. Germline V gene data show CDR1 as SQVTM and CDR2 as ANQGSEA. In DNA, the CDR3 is TGCAGCGTTGGAGGGGTAGCCTACGAGCAGTACTTC. Amino acid sequence: CSVGGVAYEQYF.

This CDR3 is CASSRAGGYTDTQYF. The DNA of the CDR3 is TGTGCCAGTTCGAGGGCGGGAGGGTACACAGATACGCAGTATTTT. This sequence joins TRBV9 and TRBJ2-3; 9 bases match TRBD2. Trimming at V came to 8 bases and at J to 2 bases, leaving 9 bases not matched to a gene. The CDR3 loop spans 15 amino acids. Germline V gene lookup returns CDR1 SGDLS and CDR2 YYNGEE.

The chain links TRBV12-3 or TRBV12-4 to TRBJ1-2; D is unclear. This CDR3 has 13 residues. The ends were cut back, 6 bases at V and 8 bases at J, with 16 bases in the middle. CDR3 sequence: CASSPQDIGGYTF. The CDR3 DNA sequence: TGTGCCAGCAGCCCACAAGACATCGGAGGCTACACCTTC.

This clonotype was detected ten times or more. This chain uses TRBV6-5 with TRBJ2-7, with D perhaps TRBD1 or TRBD2 (5 bases each). The CDR3 covers 15 residues. Germline CDR1 is MNHEY and CDR2 is SVGAGI. V shed 0 bases and J shed 3 bases, with 12 bases lying between them. DNA for the CDR3: TGTGCCAGCAGTTACTCGAAGTCGGGGCGCTACGAGCAGTACTTC. Translating it yields CASSYSKSGRYEQYF.

Here the CDR3 reads CASSLAVVTDTQYF. CDR3 nucleotides: TGTGCCAGCAGCTTAGCAGTAGTCACAGATACGCAGTATTTT. The chain combines TRBV7-9 with TRBJ2-3; D gene ambiguous. Trimming cost V 0 bases and J 2 bases, with 6 bases left between them. Germline CDR1 and CDR2: SEHNR and FQNEAQ (reference sequence). The CDR3 is made up of 14 amino acids.